This paragraph covers one T cell receptor beta chain sequence. The antigen is not known. TCRdb reanalysed the 5' RACE reads using MiXCR and keeps one entry per CDR3 protein. The sample gives over 500,000 distinct CDR3 sequences, 15% to 20% of which show up once; 8.1% is in the top ten. This sample was included in a study of T-cell memory formation after mild COVID-19. Study-wide points: The pre-infection memory compartment contained some responding clones, suggesting cross-reactive memory joined. Clones which contracted sat mainly in CM and EM if CD4+, and in EMRA if CD8+. Day 15 to 85 contracting clones showed balanced CD4/CD8; later expanders leaned CD4+.

This CDR3 has 13 amino acids. The V end lost 4 bases, the J end lost 4 bases, and 9 bases lay between the germline ends. Germline lookup yields CDR1 SGHRS and CDR2 YFSETQ. This clonotype originated in an adult woman who had mild COVID-19 (a few samples of this study predate the infection). Cell type and time point are not known. The specimen sequenced was PBMCs or a T cell subset sorted from them (not recorded which). The rearrangement uses TRBV5-1 and TRBJ1-5, with no clear D. DNA of the CDR3: TGCGCCAGCAGCCATGGGGAAAATCAGCCCCAGCATTTT. The encoded protein is CASSHGENQPQHF.